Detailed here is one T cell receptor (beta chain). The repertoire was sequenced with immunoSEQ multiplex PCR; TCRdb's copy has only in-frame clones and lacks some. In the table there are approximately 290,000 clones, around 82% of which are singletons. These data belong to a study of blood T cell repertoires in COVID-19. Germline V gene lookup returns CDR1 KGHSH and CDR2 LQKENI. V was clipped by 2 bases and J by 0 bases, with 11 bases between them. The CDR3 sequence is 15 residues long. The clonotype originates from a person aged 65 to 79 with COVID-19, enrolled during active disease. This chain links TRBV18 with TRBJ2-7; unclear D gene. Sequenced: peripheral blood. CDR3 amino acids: CASSPVPASSYEQYF. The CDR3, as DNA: TGTGCCAGCTCACCAGTACCGGCTAGCTCCTACGAGCAGTACTTC.